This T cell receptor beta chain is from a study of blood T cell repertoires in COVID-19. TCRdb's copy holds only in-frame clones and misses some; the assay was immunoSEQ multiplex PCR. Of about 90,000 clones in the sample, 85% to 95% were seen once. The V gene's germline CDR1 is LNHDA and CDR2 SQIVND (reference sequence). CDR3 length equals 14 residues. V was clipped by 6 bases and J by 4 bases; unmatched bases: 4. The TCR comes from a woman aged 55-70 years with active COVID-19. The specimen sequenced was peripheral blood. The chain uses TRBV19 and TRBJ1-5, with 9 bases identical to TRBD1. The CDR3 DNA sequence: TGTGCCAGTAGCCGAGACAGGGGGAATCAGCCCCAGCATTTT. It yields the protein CASSRDRGNQPQHF.